The 18 T cell receptor beta chains below were found in one sample sequenced in a study of cytomegalovirus exposure and HLA in healthy donors. Primers: 60 Vbeta forward and 13 Jbeta reverse. Sequencing was performed with immunoSEQ multiplex PCR; in TCRdb, only in-frame clones are kept and a portion is missing. The sample includes approximately 180,000 clones, around 84% seen only once; the top ten take approximately 1.5%. Sequencing was done on a sample of PBMCs. The receptors originated from a woman aged 18-29 years in good health and CMV-seronegative.

The rearrangement uses TRBV7-2 and TRBJ1-2; maybe TRBD1 (5 bases). Germline lookup yields CDR1 SGHTA and CDR2 FQGNSA. This CDR3 is 14 amino acids long. V lost 5 bases and J 8 bases, leaving 18 bases between the germline ends. CDR3 nucleotides: TGTGCCAGCAGCGAAAGGCAGGGAGGGAAAGGCTACACCTTC. It codes for CASSERQGGKGYTF.

The chain joins TRBV28 to TRBJ2-7, with a weak D call TRBD2 (5 bases). Germline V gene sequence: CDR1 MDHEN, CDR2 SYDVKM. CDR3 length equals 15 residues. V was pared by 3 bases and J by 3 bases, with 15 bases between. CDR3 loop: CASSFWGRTRYEQYF. The CDR3 bases are TGTGCCAGCAGTTTTTGGGGAAGGACTCGCTACGAGCAGTACTTC. The whole variable domain, filled in from reference TRBV28 and TRBJ2-7, reads DVKVTQSSRYLVKRTGEKVFLECVQDMDHENMFWYRQDPGLGLRLIYFSYDVKMKEKGDIPEGYSVSREKKERFSLILESASTNQTSMYLCASSFWGRTRYEQYFGPGTRLTVT.

The V call is TRBV28, the J call TRBJ1-4, with TRBD1 matching over 7 bases. Germline values: CDR1 MDHEN, CDR2 SYDVKM. V was clipped by 5 bases and J by 6 bases; unmatched bases: 12. The CDR3 has 16 residues. The CDR3 here is CASSIRPTGLDEKLFF. The CDR3 nucleotides are TGTGCCAGCAGTATAAGACCGACAGGGCTAGATGAAAAACTGTTTTTT.

The V call is TRBV6-6, the J call TRBJ1-2, with D possibly being TRBD1 (6 bases). Germline lookup yields CDR1 MNHNY and CDR2 SVGAGI (reference sequence). V lost 3 bases and J 4 bases, leaving 15 bases between the germline ends. CDR3 length: 15 amino acids. This CDR3 is CASSYEGRGGYGYTF. CDR3 DNA sequence: TGTGCCAGCAGTTATGAGGGCAGGGGCGGCTATGGCTACACCTTC.

V gene TRBV29-1 combines with J gene TRBJ2-7; 12 bases are shared with TRBD2. This CDR3 has 14 residues. The ends lost 7 bases at V and 0 bases at J; junction bases unmatched: 4. The V gene's germline CDR1 is SQVTM and CDR2 ANQGSEA. CDR3 nucleotides: TGCAGCGCACGGACTAGCGGGAACTCCTACGAGCAGTACTTC. Amino acid sequence: CSARTSGNSYEQYF.

The chain joins TRBV15 to TRBJ1-4; D remains ambiguous. Germline assignment: CDR1 LNHNV and CDR2 YYDKDF (reference sequence). The CDR3 is 15 residues long. The V end was cut by 5 bases, the J end by 4 bases, with 14 bases between. The CDR3 sequence: CATSARRDLNEKLFF. For the CDR3, the DNA is TGTGCCACCAGCGCCCGCCGGGATCTTAATGAAAAACTGTTTTTT.

The V gene is TRBV29-1, the J gene TRBJ1-5; TRBD1 might be the D (6 bases). V shed 4 bases and J shed 6 bases, with 13 bases lying between them. This CDR3 is built from 13 residues. The germline CDR1 and CDR2 sequences are SQVTM and ANQGSEA. In DNA, the CDR3 is TGCAGCGTTGTGGTCACAGGGAGTCAGCCCCAGCATTTT. It is translated as CSVVVTGSQPQHF.

In its sample, this clone was seen a few times. The rearrangement uses TRBV4-3 and TRBJ2-1; possible D gene TRBD2, 7 bases. The CDR3 spans 14 residues. Per the germline V gene, CDR1 is LGHNA and CDR2 is YSLEER. Trimming stripped 4 bases from V and 5 bases from J, with 12 bases between. DNA of the CDR3: TGCGCCAGCAGCCCGTCCGGGGGGCACAATGAGCAGTTCTTC. Its translation is CASSPSGGHNEQFF.

This clone turned up a few times. This chain links TRBV5-1 with TRBJ1-4; 9 nucleotides match TRBD1. This CDR3 has 15 amino acids. The V gene end was trimmed by 0 bases and the J gene end by 10 bases; junction bases not matched to a gene: 7. Germline CDR1 SGHRS, CDR2 YFSETQ. The CDR3: CASSLGTGGARKLFF. The CDR3 DNA follows: TGCGCCAGCAGCTTGGGAACAGGGGGCGCGAGAAAACTGTTTTTT.

V is TRBV4-3 and J is TRBJ1-5, with D maybe TRBD1 (5 bases). The CDR3 is made up of 16 amino acids. V was cut by 0 bases and J by 2 bases, with 11 bases left in between. CDR1 is LGHNA and CDR2 is YSLEER in the germline V gene. CDR3 bases: TGCGCCAGCAGCCAAGATCGTGGGGGGGGCAATCAGCCCCAGCATTTT. Its translation is CASSQDRGGGNQPQHF.

The chain couples TRBV11-3 to TRBJ1-1; tentative D call: TRBD1 (5 bases). V lost 8 bases, J lost 5 bases, and 21 bases lay in between. The V gene's germline CDR1 is SGHNT and CDR2 YENEEA. This CDR3 is 15 amino acids long. The CDR3 loop is CASSGGSVRDTEAFF. CDR3 nucleotides: TGTGCCAGCTCCGGGGGGTCGGTCAGGGATACTGAAGCTTTCTTT.

The chain links TRBV5-1 to TRBJ2-2; possible D gene TRBD2, 5 bases. The CDR3 contains 15 residues. CDR1 and CDR2 (germline): SGHRS, YFSETQ. The germline V and J ends were trimmed by 5 bases and 8 bases, with 19 bases remaining between them. The CDR3: CASRPLEGKQGELFF. The DNA of the CDR3 is TGCGCCAGCAGACCACTAGAGGGCAAACAGGGGGAGCTGTTTTTT.

The rearrangement links TRBV11-3 to TRBJ1-2; unclear D gene. The germline V and J ends were trimmed by 0 bases and 3 bases, with 2 bases remaining between them. The CDR3 length is 12 residues. The germline gives CDR1 SGHNT, CDR2 YENEEA. CDR3 DNA sequence: TGTGCCAGCAGCTTAGACGACTATGGCTACACCTTC. It encodes CASSLDDYGYTF.

V is TRBV27 and J is TRBJ1-1, with D uncertain. The germline V gene has CDR1 MNHEY and CDR2 SMNVEV (reference sequence). This CDR3 comprises 16 residues. V lost 5 bases to trimming and J lost 4 bases, with 20 bases between them. CDR3 DNA: TGTGCCAGCAGTCCCCGGCGGGAGGGCTGGTCCACTGAAGCTTTCTTT. This encodes CASSPRREGWSTEAFF.

This clone was observed once. V is TRBV28 and J is TRBJ2-7, with D perhaps matching TRBD2 (7 bases). The V and J ends lost 2 bases and 1 base respectively, with 12 bases between them. The germline V gene encodes CDR1 MDHEN and CDR2 SYDVKM. The CDR3 consists of 15 residues. Here the CDR3 DNA reads TGTGCCAGCAGTTTAGGGGGGGCCGGGTCCTACGAGCAGTACTTC. It encodes CASSLGGAGSYEQYF.

The chain links TRBV13 to TRBJ2-2; no clear D gene. V was clipped by 5 bases and J by 7 bases, with 11 bases between them. CDR3 length: 13 amino acids. Looked up from germline, CDR1 is PRHDT and CDR2 is FYEKMQ (reference sequence). The DNA of the CDR3 is TGTGCCAGCAGCAATAGCTTGGTCGGGGAGCTGTTTTTT. It encodes CASSNSLVGELFF.

This clone was counted a single time. The V and J genes are TRBV9 and TRBJ1-1; maybe TRBD1 (6 bases). V shed 0 bases and J shed 6 bases, with 15 bases lying between them. CDR3 size: 15 residues. The germline V gene encodes CDR1 SGDLS and CDR2 YYNGEE. DNA for the CDR3: TGTGCCAGCAGCGTAGCGGACAGTATACTGCCTGAAGCTTTCTTT. Translated: CASSVADSILPEAFF.

The CDR3 sequence is CASSGGLINTEAFF. As DNA, the CDR3 is TGTGCCAGCAGCGGAGGCCTTATAAACACTGAAGCTTTCTTT. The V call is TRBV9, the J call TRBJ1-1; D is ambiguous. The length of the CDR3 is 14 residues. The germline V gene encodes CDR1 SGDLS and CDR2 YYNGEE. The V end lost 3 bases, the J end lost 2 bases, and 11 bases lay between the germline ends. Complete variable domain (other parts from reference TRBV9 and TRBJ1-1): DSGVTQTPKHLITATGQRVTLRCSPRSGDLSVYWYQQSLDQGLQFLIQYYNGEERAKGNILERFSAQQFPDLHSELNLSSLELGDSALYFCASSGGLINTEAFFGQGTRLTVV.